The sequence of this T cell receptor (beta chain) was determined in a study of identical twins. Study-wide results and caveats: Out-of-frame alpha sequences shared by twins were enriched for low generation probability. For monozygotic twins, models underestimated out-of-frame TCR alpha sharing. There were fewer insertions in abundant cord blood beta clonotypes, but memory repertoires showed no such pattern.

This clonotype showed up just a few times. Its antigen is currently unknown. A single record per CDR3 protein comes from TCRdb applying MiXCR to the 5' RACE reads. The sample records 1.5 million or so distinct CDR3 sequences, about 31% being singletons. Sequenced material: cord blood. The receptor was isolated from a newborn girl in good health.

The CDR3 region has the DNA TGTGCCACCAGCAGAGATTCGGGACGGATCACAGATACGCAGTATTTT. Translation gives CATSRDSGRITDTQYF. The V gene is TRBV15, the J gene TRBJ2-3; D is possibly TRBD1 or TRBD2 (5 bases each). V shed 0 bases and J shed 2 bases, with 12 bases lying between them. The CDR3 is made up of 16 amino acids. Germline V gives CDR1 LNHNV, CDR2 YYDKDF (reference sequence).